This T cell receptor beta chain was identified in a study of graft-versus-host responses after intestinal transplantation. As for the study in general: Anti-thymocyte globulin induction preceded 2 to 4 years of tacrolimus and steroid maintenance in all recipients.

Germline-derived CDR1 and CDR2 are LNHNV and YYDKDF (reference sequence). The V end lost 5 bases, the J end lost 0 bases, and 15 bases lay between the germline ends. The CDR3 has 16 residues. Comments on this clone: Its antigen is not known.

The method was immunoSEQ multiplex PCR; TCRdb's version includes in-frame clones alone and lacks a portion of them. Of tens of thousands of clones in the sample, less than 95% are singletons; the top ten hold about 1.3%. This receptor was obtained from a human donor who received an intestinal transplant. This sample comprised unstimulated CD8+ T cells sorted from spleen or lymph node cells, obtained before intestinal transplant. The J gene is TRBJ2-3, the V gene TRBV15, with D possibly TRBD2 on 6 matching bases. The CDR3 spells CATSGEDGRSTDTQYF. The CDR3 DNA follows: TGTGCCACCAGCGGGGAGGACGGACGAAGCACAGATACGCAGTATTTT. Using reference TRBV15 and TRBJ2-3 for the parts outside the CDR3, the full variable domain is DAMVIQNPRYQVTQFGKPVTLSCSQTLNHNVMYWYQQKSSQAPKLLFHYYDKDFNNEADTPDNFQSRRPNTSFCFLDIRSPGLGDTAMYLCATSGEDGRSTDTQYFGPGTRLTVL.